A single sample gave rise to the 22 T cell receptor beta chains below, sequenced in a study of blood T cell repertoires in COVID-19. Only in-frame clones appear in the TCRdb table, and some are missing; sequencing was by immunoSEQ multiplex PCR. In the table there are approximately 250,000 clones, approximately 91% of which are singletons. The specimen sequenced was PBMCs or T cells enriched from blood (not recorded which). These receptors came from a woman in her twenties or thirties who had recovered from COVID-19.

This clone was observed a single time. Other DNA sequences in the sample encode the same CDR3. This chain uses TRBV5-1 with TRBJ1-2, with 7 bases aligning to TRBD1. This CDR3 contains 14 residues. CDR1 and CDR2 (germline): SGHRS, YFSETQ. Trimming cost V 4 bases and J 4 bases; bases outside gene matches: 7. The CDR3 coding sequence is TGCGCCAGCAGCCCGGACAGGCCACCCTATGGCTACACCTTC. It is translated as CASSPDRPPYGYTF.

The rearrangement links TRBV9 to TRBJ1-1, with 7 bases identical to TRBD1. CDR1 SGDLS and CDR2 YYNGEE come from the germline V gene. Trimming cost V 1 base and J 1 base; bases outside gene matches: 1. The CDR3 loop spans 14 amino acids. As DNA, the CDR3 is TGTGCCAGCAGCGTAACAGGGGCGAACACTGAAGCTTTCTTT. Protein product: CASSVTGANTEAFF.

The chain uses TRBV5-4 and TRBJ2-1; TRBD2 matches 8 bases. V gave up 0 bases and J gave up 7 bases; unmatched junction bases: 3. Germline values: CDR1 SGHNT, CDR2 YYREEE (reference sequence). CDR3 size: 14 residues. CDR3 region: CASSLVGLVNEQFF. Written as DNA, the CDR3 is TGTGCCAGCAGCTTGGTGGGACTAGTGAATGAGCAGTTCTTC.

The gene calls are TRBV5-6 and TRBJ2-5; unclear D gene. Germline V CDR1 and CDR2: SGHDT, YYEEEE. The ends were cut back, 2 bases at V and 4 bases at J, with 9 bases in the middle. This CDR3 contains 13 residues. The CDR3 bases are TGTGCCAGCAGCTTTCCGGGTGGAGAGACCCAGTACTTC. Its translation: CASSFPGGETQYF.

V gene TRBV29-1 combines with J gene TRBJ2-3; tentatively, D is TRBD2 (6 bases). V lost 3 bases, J lost 5 bases, and 15 bases lay in between. CDR1 is SQVTM, CDR2 ANQGSEA, per germline. The CDR3 runs to 14 residues. DNA for the CDR3: TGCAGCGTTGAGCGGGGACCCGGGGGAGATACGCAGTATTTT. Translation: CSVERGPGGDTQYF.

The chain recombines TRBV18 with TRBJ2-2, with D perhaps TRBD2 (6 bases). The CDR3 loop spans 16 amino acids. Per the germline V gene, CDR1 is KGHSH and CDR2 is LQKENI. V lost 0 bases and J 4 bases, leaving 12 bases between the germline ends. Written as DNA, the CDR3 is TGTGCCAGCTCACCACCGGAGGGTCGGGTCACCGGGGAGCTGTTTTTT. Translated, it gives CASSPPEGRVTGELFF.

The rearrangement links TRBV19 to TRBJ2-2; 7 bases fit TRBD1. CDR3 length equals 15 residues. Germline loops: CDR1 LNHDA, CDR2 SQIVND (reference sequence). Trimming cost V 4 bases and J 4 bases; bases outside gene matches: 6. CDR3 amino acids: CASSTQGLGTGELFF. DNA of the CDR3: TGTGCCAGTAGTACACAGGGGTTAGGCACCGGGGAGCTGTTTTTT.

The chain has TRBV7-2 and TRBJ1-5; 10 positions match TRBD1. Germline lookup yields CDR1 SGHTA and CDR2 FQGNSA. V lost 4 bases and J lost 4; bases outside the gene matches: 4. This CDR3 spans 15 amino acids. The CDR3 DNA reads as TGTGCCAGCAGCTCGGACAGGGGGTGGAATCAGCCCCAGCATTTT. Its protein is CASSSDRGWNQPQHF.

This sequence joins TRBV29-1 and TRBJ1-1; weak D call: TRBD1 (6 bases). Per the germline V gene, CDR1 is SQVTM and CDR2 is ANQGSEA. V was pared by 4 bases and J by 0 bases, with 9 bases between. This CDR3 is built from 13 residues. CDR3 nucleotides: TGCAGCGTTGTGGGGGGGCTGAACACTGAAGCTTTCTTT. Translating it yields CSVVGGLNTEAFF.

The chain carries TRBV6-5 and TRBJ2-3; 8 bases are a match to TRBD1. CDR3 length: 14 residues. J lost 6 bases, V lost 7 bases, and 9 bases had no gene match. Germline CDR1 MNHEY, CDR2 SVGAGI. Here the CDR3 DNA reads TGTGCCAGCAACGCCAGGGGGCGGAGGGATACGCAGTATTTT. Protein product: CASNARGRRDTQYF.

The chain couples TRBV30 to TRBJ2-7, with D tentatively TRBD1 (6 bases). Germline assignment: CDR1 GTSNPN and CDR2 SVGIG (reference sequence). CDR3 length equals 10 residues. CDR3 protein: CATGLYEQYF. The CDR3, as DNA: TGTGCTACAGGGCTCTACGAGCAGTACTTC. The full variable domain, completed using reference TRBV30 and TRBJ2-7, is SQTIHQWPATLVQPVGSPLSLECTVEGTSNPNLYWYRQAAGRGLQLLFYSVGIGQISSEVPQNLSASRPQDRQFILSSKKLLLSDSGFYLCATGLYEQYFGPGTRLTVT.

The V call is TRBV5-1, the J call TRBJ2-5; D is unclear. Germline V gives CDR1 SGHRS, CDR2 YFSETQ. Trimming removed 7 bases from V and 3 bases from J, with 10 bases in between. The CDR3 spans 12 residues. CDR3 region: CASGQYKETQYF. CDR3 bases: TGCGCCAGCGGGCAGTACAAAGAGACCCAGTACTTC.

The chain has TRBV4-3 and TRBJ2-7; TRBD2 aligns across 8 bases. The V segment lost 0 bases and the J segment 3 bases; nucleotides outside the gene matches: 7. The germline gives CDR1 LGHNA, CDR2 YSLEER. The CDR3 is 16 amino acids. As DNA, the CDR3 is TGCGCCAGCAGCCAAGAATTCAGCGGGGGTTACTACGAGCAGTACTTC. This codes for CASSQEFSGGYYEQYF.

The chain employs TRBV3-1 (or the pseudogene TRBV3-2) and TRBJ2-7; 8 bases match TRBD1. V dropped 7 bases and J dropped 0; count of bases not matched to a gene: 2. Germline V CDR1 and CDR2: LGHDT, YNNKEL (reference sequence). The CDR3 has 13 residues. This chain's CDR3 is CASKTGASYEQYF. In DNA form, the CDR3 reads TGTGCCAGCAAGACAGGGGCCTCCTACGAGCAGTACTTC.

V is TRBV5-1 and J is TRBJ1-1; possible D gene TRBD1, 5 bases. The V and J ends lost 0 bases and 5 bases respectively, with 14 bases between them. CDR1 is SGHRS, CDR2 YFSETQ, per germline. The CDR3 has 15 residues. The CDR3 spells CASSLGQGSGTEAFF. The CDR3 DNA is TGCGCCAGCAGCTTGGGGCAGGGAAGTGGAACTGAAGCTTTCTTT.

V gene TRBV11-2 combines with J gene TRBJ2-1; possibly TRBD2 for D (5 bases). This CDR3 region has 15 residues. The V gene lost 6 bases and the J gene lost 1 base, with 13 bases spanning the gap. The germline V gene has CDR1 SGHAT and CDR2 FQNNGV. CDR3 loop: CASSSKGGSYNEQFF. The CDR3 bases are TGTGCCAGCAGTTCAAAAGGAGGTTCCTACAATGAGCAGTTCTTC. Full variable domain (outside the CDR3, taken from reference TRBV11-2 and TRBJ2-1): EAGVAQSPRYKIIEKRQSVAFWCNPISGHATLYWYQQILGQGPKLLIQFQNNGVVDDSQLPKDRFSAERLKGVDSTLKIQPAKLEDSAVYLCASSSKGGSYNEQFFGPGTRLTVL.

The sample holds a few counts of this clone. The V and J genes are TRBV5-1 and TRBJ2-2, with a possible D match to TRBD1 (5 bases). The CDR3 length is 13 residues. Per germline, CDR1 SGHRS and CDR2 YFSETQ. V lost 0 bases, J lost 6 bases, and 6 bases lay in between. The CDR3: CASSLEGAGELFF. CDR3 sequence (DNA): TGCGCCAGCAGCTTGGAAGGGGCCGGGGAGCTGTTTTTT. The full variable domain, completed using reference TRBV5-1 and TRBJ2-2, is KAGVTQTPRYLIKTRGQQVTLSCSPISGHRSVSWYQQTPGQGLQFLFEYFSETQRNKGNFPGRFSGRQFSNSRSEMNVSTLELGDSALYLCASSLEGAGELFFGEGSRLTVL.

The gene calls are TRBV7-9 and TRBJ1-2; 7 nucleotides line up with TRBD1. Per the germline V gene, CDR1 is SEHNR and CDR2 is FQNEAQ (reference sequence). The CDR3 has 14 residues. V lost 5 bases to trimming and J lost 4 bases; unmatched junction nucleotides: 7. CDR3 residues: CASSHGTALYGYTF. The CDR3, as DNA: TGTGCCAGCAGCCACGGGACAGCCCTCTATGGCTACACCTTC.

This clone was seen just once. The gene calls are TRBV7-9 and TRBJ1-4, with 10 nucleotides matching TRBD1. This CDR3 comprises 16 residues. Germline V gene data show CDR1 as SEHNR and CDR2 as FQNEAQ (reference sequence). V shed 1 base, J shed 4 bases, and the junction held 3 bases outside the gene matches. The CDR3 DNA reads as TGTGCCAGCAGCTTAGGGGACAGGGGAGATAATGAAAAACTGTTTTTT. This codes for CASSLGDRGDNEKLFF.

This rearrangement joins TRBV28 to TRBJ1-4; D gene ambiguous. The CDR3 totals 14 residues. Germline V lookup: CDR1 MDHEN, CDR2 SYDVKM. Trimming removed 2 bases at V and 5 bases at J, with 9 bases between. In nucleotides, the CDR3 is TGTGCCAGCAGTTTAGCGTCGGGGAATGAAAAACTGTTTTTT. This encodes CASSLASGNEKLFF.

V usage is TRBV5-8 and J usage is TRBJ1-2; D is ambiguous. Germline V CDR1 and CDR2: SGHTS, YDEGEE. The V and J ends lost 1 base and 0 bases respectively, with 4 bases between them. This CDR3 contains 13 residues. CDR3 protein: CASSLISNYGYTF. CDR3 bases: TGTGCCAGCAGCTTGATATCTAACTATGGCTACACCTTC.

The chain is built from TRBV7-6 and TRBJ1-3; TRBD1 matches at 7 bases. Germline V CDR1 and CDR2: SGHVS, FNYEAQ. The CDR3 is made up of 17 amino acids. After removal of 5 bases from V and 0 bases from J, the junction contained 10 bases not matched to a gene. Written as DNA, the CDR3 is TGTGCCAGCAGCCCGAGGGCGGGACAGAGCTCTGGAAACACCATATATTTT. Translation gives CASSPRAGQSSGNTIYF. Full variable domain (rest looked up from reference TRBV7-6 and TRBJ1-3): GAGVSQSPRYKVTKRGQDVALRCDPISGHVSLYWYRQALGQGPEFLTYFNYEAQQDKSGLPNDRFSAERPEGSISTLTIQRTEQRDSAMYRCASSPRAGQSSGNTIYFGEGSWLTVV.